These T cell receptor beta chains were read from a single sample in a study of blood T cell repertoires in COVID-19. Assay: immunoSEQ multiplex PCR; the TCRdb copy retains only in-frame clones and omits some. The data show around 44,000 clones, around 93% seen once. Source material: peripheral blood. These receptor sequences come from a human donor in a cohort sampled during active COVID-19. CDR3s include the opening cysteine and the closing phenylalanine or tryptophan. Fields, in order: CDR3 DNA, CDR3 protein, D gene, V gene, J gene, clone size. The D gene is left open where the match is weak. The size of a clone is reported for some rows only, either as once, few or many, or as a class for expanded clones.

TGTGCCAGCAGTTTAGGGCAGAACTATGGCTACACCTTC	CASSLGQNYGYTF	.	TRBV27	TRBJ1-2	.
TGTGCCAGCAGCTTGGGCGGGAGCGATGGGTTCTTC	CASSLGGSDGFF	TRBD2	TRBV11-2	TRBJ2-1	.
TGTGCCAGCAGCCTTCGGGACTCATACTACACAGATACGCAGTATTTT	CASSLRDSYYTDTQYF	.	TRBV3-1/TRBV3-2	TRBJ2-3	.
TGCAGTGCTAGTCGCGCGGGAACGGGGACCCAGTACTTC	CSASRAGTGTQYF	.	TRBV20-1	TRBJ2-5	.
TGTGCTAGCAGCTTGGACAGGGGTGGTAGAGAGACCCAGTACTTC	CASSLDRGGRETQYF	TRBD1	TRBV7-7	TRBJ2-5	.
TGCGCCAGCAGCCCGCTACAGCAAGAGACCCAGTACTTC	CASSPLQQETQYF	.	TRBV5-1	TRBJ2-5	.
TGTGCCACCAGCAGAGATCCAGCGGGAGGGCGCGACGAGCAGTACTTC	CATSRDPAGGRDEQYF	TRBD2	TRBV15	TRBJ2-7	.
TGTGCCAGCAGTCCTCCTACTAGCGGATACTCCTACGAGCAGTACTTC	CASSPPTSGYSYEQYF	TRBD2	TRBV27	TRBJ2-7	.
TGCGCCAGCAGCTTGGGGCAGGGTGAACAGTACTTC	CASSLGQGEQYF	.	TRBV5-1	TRBJ2-5	.
TGTGCCAGCTCCTCGGGGGGCCGCACCGGGGAGCTGTTTTTT	CASSSGGRTGELFF	.	TRBV3-1/TRBV3-2	TRBJ2-2	once
TGTGCCAGCAGCGTCAGGGGCACCATATATTTT	CASSVRGTIYF	.	TRBV7-3	TRBJ1-3	.
TGCGCCAGCACCCTAACCGGGACAGGGCCAGATACGCAGTATTTT	CASTLTGTGPDTQYF	TRBD1	TRBV4-1	TRBJ2-3	.
TGTGCCAGCAGCTCCCGACTAGTCGGGGGGACAGATACGCAGTATTTT	CASSSRLVGGTDTQYF	TRBD2	TRBV7-2	TRBJ2-3	once
TGTGCCATCAGTGAGGGCGTTGGGACAGGGTCTGAAGCTTTCTTT	CAISEGVGTGSEAFF	TRBD1	TRBV10-3	TRBJ1-1	.
TGTGCTAGTGGTTTGTCCCAGGGTAAGGTAGCTTTCTTT	CASGLSQGKVAFF	.	TRBV12-5	TRBJ1-1	.
TGTGCCAGCAGCTATGGGGGCGTAGAGACCCAGTACTTC	CASSYGGVETQYF	.	TRBV7-3	TRBJ2-5	.
TGTGCCAGCAGTCCAACCCCCGGGGACACCGGGGAGCTGTTTTTT	CASSPTPGDTGELFF	.	TRBV27	TRBJ2-2	.
TGCGCCAGCAGCCAAGCTAGACAGGGGCCGGGGGAGACCCAGTACTTC	CASSQARQGPGETQYF	TRBD1	TRBV4-3	TRBJ2-5	.
TGCGCCAGCTCTATCCTTATCAATGAGCAGTTCTTC	CASSILINEQFF	.	TRBV10-2	TRBJ2-1	.
TGCGCCAGCAGCTTAACCTTACAGGGCTCCGGGGAGCTGTTTTTT	CASSLTLQGSGELFF	.	TRBV5-1	TRBJ2-2	few
TGTGCCAGCAGTTTCCGGAATGAGCAGTTCTTC	CASSFRNEQFF	.	TRBV12-3/TRBV12-4	TRBJ2-1	.
TGTGCCAGCAGCCAAGCAGGGTTCTCGGGCTACACCTTC	CASSQAGFSGYTF	.	TRBV3-1/TRBV3-2	TRBJ1-2	.
TGTGCCATCAGTGAGTCAGTCGGGGGAGCCGGGGAGCTGTTTTTT	CAISESVGGAGELFF	.	TRBV10-3	TRBJ2-2	.
TGTGCCAGCAGTACTAGTTATGGCTACACCTTC	CASSTSYGYTF	.	TRBV5-6	TRBJ1-2	once
TGTGCCAGCAGTTCTCCAGGGATTGTCAGAGCGAACACCGGGGAGCTGTTTTTT	CASSSPGIVRANTGELFF	.	TRBV6-2/TRBV6-3	TRBJ2-2	.
TGTGCCAGCAGCTTAAACCTTGGAGCGGGAGAGCAGTTCTTC	CASSLNLGAGEQFF	TRBD2	TRBV9	TRBJ2-1	.
TGTGCCTGTGCCCGGACAGGGGGAAGGGAGCAGTACTTC	CACARTGGREQYF	TRBD1	TRBV27	TRBJ2-7	.
TGTGCCAGCAGCGGACAGGGACTCAAAAACACCGGGGAGCTGTTTTTT	CASSGQGLKNTGELFF	TRBD1	TRBV2	TRBJ2-2	.
TGTGCCATCCCCCGTGGCCATGAGCAGTTCTTC	CAIPRGHEQFF	.	TRBV2	TRBJ2-1	once
TGTGCCAGCAGTGAAGGAAGGACAGCTGGAAACACCATATATTTT	CASSEGRTAGNTIYF	.	TRBV6-1	TRBJ1-3	.
TGTGCCAGCAGCGTAGGTAACAGGGCCTACAATGAGCAGTTCTTC	CASSVGNRAYNEQFF	.	TRBV9	TRBJ2-1	.
TGTGCCTGGGGCACGGATTCACCCCTCCACTTT	CAWGTDSPLHF	.	TRBV30	TRBJ1-6	.
TGCGCCAGCAGCGGGCAGGGAGGGCCGGACGAGCAGTACTTC	CASSGQGGPDEQYF	TRBD2	TRBV5-1	TRBJ2-7	.
TGTGCCAGCAGCTACGACAGGGGCAATCAGCCCCAGCATTTT	CASSYDRGNQPQHF	TRBD1	TRBV7-9	TRBJ1-5	.
TGTGCCAGCAGCCTTGGGGGGGCGTATGGCTACACCTTC	CASSLGGAYGYTF	.	TRBV28	TRBJ1-2	.
TGTGCCAGCAGCCCCCTAGCGGGAGGAGCGGCAGATACGCAGTATTTT	CASSPLAGGAADTQYF	TRBD2	TRBV14	TRBJ2-3	.
TGTGCCAGCAGAATTCACCAGGCCTATGGCTACACCTTC	CASRIHQAYGYTF	.	TRBV28	TRBJ1-2	.
TGTGCCAGCAGCCCCCAGGGTACCTATGGCTACACCTTC	CASSPQGTYGYTF	.	TRBV7-6	TRBJ1-2	once
TGTGCCACCAGTGATTTGCGAGGGAGTGGGAACACCGGGGAGCTGTTTTTT	CATSDLRGSGNTGELFF	.	TRBV24-1	TRBJ2-2	.
TGTGCCAGCAGGGAAACAGGGGGCGATTATAATTCACCCCTCCACTTT	CASRETGGDYNSPLHF	TRBD1	TRBV2	TRBJ1-6	.